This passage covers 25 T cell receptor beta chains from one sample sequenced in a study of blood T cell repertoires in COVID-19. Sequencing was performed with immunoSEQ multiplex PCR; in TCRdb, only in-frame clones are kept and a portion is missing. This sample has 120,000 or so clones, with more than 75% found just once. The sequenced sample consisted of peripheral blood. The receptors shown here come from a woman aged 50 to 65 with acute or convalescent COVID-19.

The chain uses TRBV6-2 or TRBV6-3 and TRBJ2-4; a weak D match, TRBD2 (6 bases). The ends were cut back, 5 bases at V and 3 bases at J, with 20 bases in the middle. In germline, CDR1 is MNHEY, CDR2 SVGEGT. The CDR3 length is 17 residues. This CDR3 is CASSPRGRELGKNIQYF. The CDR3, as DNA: TGTGCCAGCAGTCCGAGGGGCCGGGAGTTGGGCAAAAACATTCAGTACTTC.

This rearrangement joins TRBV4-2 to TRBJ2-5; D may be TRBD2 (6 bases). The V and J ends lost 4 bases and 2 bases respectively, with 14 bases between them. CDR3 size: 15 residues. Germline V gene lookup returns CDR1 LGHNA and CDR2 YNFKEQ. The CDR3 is CASSRFGGGQETQYF. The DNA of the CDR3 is TGTGCCAGCAGCCGGTTTGGGGGAGGTCAAGAGACCCAGTACTTC.

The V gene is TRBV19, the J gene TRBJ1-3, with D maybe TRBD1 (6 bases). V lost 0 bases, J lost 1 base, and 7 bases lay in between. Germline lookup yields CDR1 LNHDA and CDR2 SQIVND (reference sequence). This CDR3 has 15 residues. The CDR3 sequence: CASSIDQGSGNTIYF. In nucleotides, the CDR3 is TGTGCCAGTAGTATAGACCAGGGGTCTGGAAACACCATATATTTT.

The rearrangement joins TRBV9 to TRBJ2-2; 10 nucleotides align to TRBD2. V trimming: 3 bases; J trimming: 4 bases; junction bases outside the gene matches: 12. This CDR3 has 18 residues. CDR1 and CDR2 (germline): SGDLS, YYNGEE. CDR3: CASSAGTSAPRSTGELFF. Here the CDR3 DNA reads TGTGCCAGCAGCGCCGGGACTAGCGCCCCACGGAGCACCGGGGAGCTGTTTTTT. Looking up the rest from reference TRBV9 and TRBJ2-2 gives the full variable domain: DSGVTQTPKHLITATGQRVTLRCSPRSGDLSVYWYQQSLDQGLQFLIQYYNGEERAKGNILERFSAQQFPDLHSELNLSSLELGDSALYFCASSAGTSAPRSTGELFFGEGSRLTVL.

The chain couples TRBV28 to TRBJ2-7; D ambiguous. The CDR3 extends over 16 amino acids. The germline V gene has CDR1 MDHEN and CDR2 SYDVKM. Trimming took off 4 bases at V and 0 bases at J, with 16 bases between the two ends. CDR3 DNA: TGTGCCAGCAGTTCCCCCCGCGCGGCAAGCTCCTACGAGCAGTACTTC. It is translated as CASSSPRAASSYEQYF. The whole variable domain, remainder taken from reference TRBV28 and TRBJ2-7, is DVKVTQSSRYLVKRTGEKVFLECVQDMDHENMFWYRQDPGLGLRLIYFSYDVKMKEKGDIPEGYSVSREKKERFSLILESASTNQTSMYLCASSSPRAASSYEQYFGPGTRLTVT.

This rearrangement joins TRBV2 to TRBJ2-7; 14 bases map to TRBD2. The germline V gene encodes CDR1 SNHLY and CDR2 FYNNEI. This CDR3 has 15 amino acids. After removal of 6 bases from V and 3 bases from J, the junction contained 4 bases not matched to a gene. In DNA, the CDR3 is TGTGCCAGCAGACAAGGGACTAGCGGGAGCTACGAGCAGTACTTC. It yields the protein CASRQGTSGSYEQYF.

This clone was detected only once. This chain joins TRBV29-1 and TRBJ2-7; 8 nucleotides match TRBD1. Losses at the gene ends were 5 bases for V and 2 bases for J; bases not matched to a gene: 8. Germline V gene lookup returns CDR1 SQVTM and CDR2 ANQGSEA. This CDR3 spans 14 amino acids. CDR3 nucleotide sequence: TGCAGCGTTATGGGACAGGACGGCACCTACGAGCAGTACTTC. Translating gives CSVMGQDGTYEQYF.

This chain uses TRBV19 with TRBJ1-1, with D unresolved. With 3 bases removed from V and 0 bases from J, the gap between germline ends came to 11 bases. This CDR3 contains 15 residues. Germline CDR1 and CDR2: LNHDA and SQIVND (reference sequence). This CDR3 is CASSMVGVMNTEAFF. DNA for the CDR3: TGTGCCAGTAGTATGGTCGGGGTAATGAACACTGAAGCTTTCTTT.

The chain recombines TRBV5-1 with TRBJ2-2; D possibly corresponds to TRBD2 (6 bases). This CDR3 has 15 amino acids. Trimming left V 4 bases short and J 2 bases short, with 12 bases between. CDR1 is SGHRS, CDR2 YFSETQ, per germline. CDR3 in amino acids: CASSGGTPNTGELFF. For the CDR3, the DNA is TGCGCCAGCAGCGGCGGGACTCCCAACACCGGGGAGCTGTTTTTT.

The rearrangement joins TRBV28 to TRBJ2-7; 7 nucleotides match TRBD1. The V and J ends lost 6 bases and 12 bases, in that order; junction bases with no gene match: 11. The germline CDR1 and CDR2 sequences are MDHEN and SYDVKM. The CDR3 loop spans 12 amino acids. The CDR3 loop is CASSTTGISPYF. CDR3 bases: TGTGCCAGCAGCACGACAGGGATAAGTCCGTACTTC.

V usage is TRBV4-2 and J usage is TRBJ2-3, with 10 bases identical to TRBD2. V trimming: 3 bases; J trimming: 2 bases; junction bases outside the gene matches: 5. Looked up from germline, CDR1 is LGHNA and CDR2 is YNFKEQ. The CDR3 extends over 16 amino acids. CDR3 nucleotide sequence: TGTGCCAGCAGCCAGGGGACTAGCGCTAACACAGATACGCAGTATTTT. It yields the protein CASSQGTSANTDTQYF.

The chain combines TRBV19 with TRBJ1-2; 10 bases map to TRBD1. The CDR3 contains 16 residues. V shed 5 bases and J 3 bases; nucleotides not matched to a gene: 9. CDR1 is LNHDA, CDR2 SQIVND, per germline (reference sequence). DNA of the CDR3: TGTGCCAGTAGTTCCCCGGGACAGGGGATGGACTATGGCTACACCTTC. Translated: CASSSPGQGMDYGYTF.

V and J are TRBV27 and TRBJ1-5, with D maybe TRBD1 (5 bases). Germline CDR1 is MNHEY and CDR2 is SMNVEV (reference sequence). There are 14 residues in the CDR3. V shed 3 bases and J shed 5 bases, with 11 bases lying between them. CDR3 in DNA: TGTGCCAGCAGTTTTATAGGGGAGGATCAGCCCCAGCATTTT. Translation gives CASSFIGEDQPQHF.

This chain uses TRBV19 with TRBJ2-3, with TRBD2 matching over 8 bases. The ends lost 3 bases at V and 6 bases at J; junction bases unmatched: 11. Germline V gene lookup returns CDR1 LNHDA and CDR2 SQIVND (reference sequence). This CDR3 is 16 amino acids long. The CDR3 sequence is CASSIGGRRSGDTQYF. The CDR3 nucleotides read TGTGCCAGTAGTATTGGCGGGAGGCGTTCTGGCGATACGCAGTATTTT. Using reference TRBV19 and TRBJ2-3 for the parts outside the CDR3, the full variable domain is DGGITQSPKYLFRKEGQNVTLSCEQNLNHDAMYWYRQDPGQGLRLIYYSQIVNDFQKGDIAEGYSVSREKKESFPLTVTSAQKNPTAFYLCASSIGGRRSGDTQYFGPGTRLTVL.

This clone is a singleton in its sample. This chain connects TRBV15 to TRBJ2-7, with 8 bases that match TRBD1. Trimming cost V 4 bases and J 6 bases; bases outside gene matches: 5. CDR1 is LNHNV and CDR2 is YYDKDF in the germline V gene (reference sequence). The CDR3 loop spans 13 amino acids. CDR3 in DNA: TGTGCCACCAGCACCCGAACAGGGGGCGAGCAGTACTTC. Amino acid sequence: CATSTRTGGEQYF.

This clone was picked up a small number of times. CDR3 bases: TGTGCCAGCAGCCTCCTCGGGGAAAAACTGTTTTTT. Its translation: CASSLLGEKLFF. The chain carries TRBV4-2 and TRBJ1-4, with D uncertain. This CDR3 comprises 12 residues. V dropped 4 bases and J dropped 8 bases, with 8 bases sitting between them. Germline V gene sequence: CDR1 LGHNA, CDR2 YNFKEQ.

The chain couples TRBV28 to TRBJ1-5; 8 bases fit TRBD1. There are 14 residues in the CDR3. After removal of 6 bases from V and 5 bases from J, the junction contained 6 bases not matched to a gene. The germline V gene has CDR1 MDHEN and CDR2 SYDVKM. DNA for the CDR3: TGTGCCAGCAGGATGGACAGGGTCTATCAGCCCCAGCATTTT. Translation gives CASRMDRVYQPQHF.

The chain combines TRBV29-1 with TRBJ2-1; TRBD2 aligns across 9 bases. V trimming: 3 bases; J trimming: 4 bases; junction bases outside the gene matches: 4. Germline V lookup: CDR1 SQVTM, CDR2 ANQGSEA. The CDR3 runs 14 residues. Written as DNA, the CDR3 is TGCAGCGTTGATCGCCTAGCGGGGTACAATGAGCAGTTCTTC. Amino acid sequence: CSVDRLAGYNEQFF.

CDR3 sequence reads: CASSADRGATGELFF. CDR3 bases: TGTGCCAGTAGTGCTGACAGGGGGGCCACCGGGGAGCTGTTTTTT. The V and J genes are TRBV19 and TRBJ2-2; 9 bases agree with TRBD1. Germline V lookup: CDR1 LNHDA, CDR2 SQIVND (reference sequence). Trimming removed 5 bases from V and 4 bases from J; junction bases left unmatched: 5. The CDR3 spans 15 residues.

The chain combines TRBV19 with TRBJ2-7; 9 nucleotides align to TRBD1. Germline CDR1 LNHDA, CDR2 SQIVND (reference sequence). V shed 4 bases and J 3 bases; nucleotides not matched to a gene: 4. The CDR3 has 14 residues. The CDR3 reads CASSTGQGLYEQYF. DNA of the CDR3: TGTGCCAGTAGTACGGGACAGGGACTCTACGAGCAGTACTTC.

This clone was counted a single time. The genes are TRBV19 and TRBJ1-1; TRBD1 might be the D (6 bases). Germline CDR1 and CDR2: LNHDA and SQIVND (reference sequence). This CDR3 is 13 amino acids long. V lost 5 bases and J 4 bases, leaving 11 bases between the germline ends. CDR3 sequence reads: CASSGSRGTEAFF. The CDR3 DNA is TGTGCCAGTAGTGGTTCCAGGGGCACTGAAGCTTTCTTT.

The CDR3 nucleotides read TGTGCCAGCAGACCCGGCCTCGAGGGATATGGCTACACCTTC. Encoded protein: CASRPGLEGYGYTF. This sequence joins TRBV2 and TRBJ1-2, with D unresolved. The V gene's germline CDR1 is SNHLY and CDR2 FYNNEI. Trimming removed 6 bases from V and 5 bases from J, with 16 bases in between. The CDR3 is made up of 14 amino acids. The whole variable domain, remainder taken from reference TRBV2 and TRBJ1-2, is EPEVTQTPSHQVTQMGQEVILRCVPISNHLYFYWYRQILGQKVEFLVSFYNNEISEKSEIFDDQFSVERPDGSNFTLKIRSTKLEDSAMYFCASRPGLEGYGYTFGSGTRLTVV.

The CDR3 bases are TGTGCCAGCAGCTCCCGAGGGACTAGCGGGGGTTCCACAGATACGCAGTATTTT. Its protein product is CASSSRGTSGGSTDTQYF. The V gene is TRBV4-2, the J gene TRBJ2-3, with 14 nucleotides matching TRBD2. This CDR3 comprises 18 residues. CDR1 LGHNA and CDR2 YNFKEQ come from the germline V gene. V lost 5 bases to trimming and J lost 2 bases; unmatched junction nucleotides: 9.

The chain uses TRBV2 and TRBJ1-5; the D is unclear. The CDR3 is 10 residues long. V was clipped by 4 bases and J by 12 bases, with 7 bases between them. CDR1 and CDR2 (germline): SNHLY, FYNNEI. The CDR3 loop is CASSGSHQHF. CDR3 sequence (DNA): TGTGCCAGCAGTGGCAGTCACCAGCATTTT.

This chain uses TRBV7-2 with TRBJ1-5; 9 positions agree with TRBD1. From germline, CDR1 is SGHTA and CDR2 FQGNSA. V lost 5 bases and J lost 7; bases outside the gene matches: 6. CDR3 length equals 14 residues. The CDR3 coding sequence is TGTGCCAGCAGCATAAGGACAGGGGAGCAGCCCCAGCATTTT. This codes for CASSIRTGEQPQHF.